Following are 5 T cell receptor beta chains from one sample sequenced in a study of response to subunit inactivated influenza vaccine (dated by TCRdb to the late 2010s). Receptors were amplified or captured by RT-PCR. Reads for this sample came from an Illumina HiSeq 2500. TCRdb reprocessing: public reads trimmed at Q25 with fastp, clones called with MiXCR, in-frame beta chains kept. Each CDR3 protein gets just one entry, which takes the most common genes and DNA from the rows behind it. The sample table records about 540,000 distinct CDR3 sequences; approximately 22% of these occur just once. The ten largest clones represent 2.8% of the sample. This same sample was also taken into another study, of T cells expressing NK-cell markers. As the second study states: The TCR beta cDNA libraries were made using 5'RACE template switching, a step that added both a universal primer site and unique molecular identifiers.

Sequencing was performed on CD4+ T cells sorted from PBMCs, taken 12 days after vaccination. These TCRs come from a man in his fifties who received an inactivated influenza vaccine. Donor details come from another sample of the same person, matched by shared clones.

CDR3 region: CASSFGLSALEQFF. CDR3 DNA sequence: TGTGCCAGCAGCTTCGGACTATCGGCGCTTGAGCAGTTCTTC. The chain recombines TRBV7-9 with TRBJ2-1, with D perhaps TRBD2 (6 bases). Trimming removed 3 bases from V and 9 bases from J, with 15 bases in between. CDR3 size: 14 residues. Germline V CDR1 and CDR2: SEHNR, FQNEAQ (reference sequence).

The sample holds a few counts of this clonotype. The chain employs TRBV6-5 and TRBJ2-7; no reliable D call. CDR3 size: 16 residues. Trimming stripped 2 bases from V and 3 bases from J, with 17 bases between. Per the germline V gene, CDR1 is MNHEY and CDR2 is SVGAGI. The CDR3: CASSYTPTVPGYEQYF. As DNA, the CDR3 is TGTGCCAGCAGTTACACACCCACGGTTCCGGGCTACGAGCAGTACTTC.

This clonotype was seen at least ten times. This chain uses TRBV29-1 with TRBJ2-5, with unresolved D. The CDR3 contains 13 residues. Germline V gives CDR1 SQVTM, CDR2 ANQGSEA. V gave up 4 bases and J gave up 1 base, with 10 bases separating them. The CDR3 loop is CSVGVSPQETQYF. CDR3 DNA: TGCAGCGTTGGAGTGTCACCCCAAGAGACCCAGTACTTC.

This sequence joins TRBV4-2 and TRBJ2-7; 7 nucleotides agree with TRBD1. The germline V gene has CDR1 LGHNA and CDR2 YNFKEQ. The CDR3 totals 16 residues. With V trimmed by 4 bases and J by 4 bases, 13 bases remained unmatched. CDR3: CASSRTNRGRNYEQYF. The CDR3, as DNA: TGTGCCAGCAGCCGGACGAACAGGGGACGTAATTACGAGCAGTACTTC.

The rearrangement uses TRBV6-5 and TRBJ2-4, with 7 bases aligning to TRBD1. Germline lookup yields CDR1 MNHEY and CDR2 SVGAGI. The CDR3 has 18 residues. V lost 5 bases and J lost 0; bases outside the gene matches: 13. The CDR3 DNA is TGTGCCAGCAGTCACACCCCCACAGGGGCCCTAGCCAAAAACATTCAGTACTTC. This gives the protein CASSHTPTGALAKNIQYF.